The T cell receptor (beta chain) under discussion was sequenced for a study of beta chain features in type 1 diabetes. Study-level background: Taken together, all samples contributed more than 90,000,000 examined sorted cells.

The entirety of the isolated RNA underwent reverse transcription, so expressed TCRB transcripts were sequenced. Using immunoSEQ multiplex PCR, the repertoire was profiled, and TCRdb retains in-frame clones only, with some absent. Among 150,000 to 200,000 clones listed, approximately 8.1% were seen once. Findings of the study overall: The cDNA sequencing approach could over-represent high-TCR-expressing cells. For Type 1 diabetes patients, all four CD4+ subsets carried TCRB CDR3s that were moderately but significantly shorter.

Germline-derived CDR1 and CDR2 are LGHNA and YNFKEQ. This CDR3 comprises 15 residues. V shed 4 bases and J shed 4 bases, with 15 bases lying between them. Comment on this clone: Antigen: not known.

The clonotype was recovered from a woman aged 40 to 50 with type 1 diabetes. The chain is built from TRBV4-2 and TRBJ2-3, with TRBD2 as a possible D gene (5 bases). The specimen was central memory CD4+ T cells from blood. The CDR3 nucleotides are TGTGCCAGCAGCCGATCACTAGACTTTGCAGATACGCAGTATTTT. Residues: CASSRSLDFADTQYF.